The present entry profiles one T cell receptor beta chain with its context. The antigen remains undetermined. The data stem from a study of OX40 agonist ivuxolimab in advanced cancers. The wider study: Patients were infused with ivuxolimab every 2 weeks at 0.01 to 10 mg/kg. Patients treated during dose escalation were battling hepatocellular carcinoma, melanoma, renal cell or head and neck cancer.

The V end lost 10 bases, the J end lost 4 bases, and 29 bases lay between the germline ends. The CDR3 spans 18 residues. CDR1 LNHDA and CDR2 SQIVND come from the germline V gene (reference sequence). Assay used: immunoSEQ multiplex PCR; TCRdb lists only in-frame clones, some missing. In the table there are around 35,000 clones, 85% of which are singletons. Study-wide points: Circulating CD4+ and CD8+ T cells showed clonal expansion by week 6 at 0.1 to 3.0 mg/kg.

The receptor was isolated from an adult with an advanced solid tumor such as melanoma, head and neck, liver or kidney cancer. Sequenced here: CD4+ or CD8+ T cells sorted from blood, sampled in a trial of the OX40 agonist ivuxolimab. This chain joins TRBV19 and TRBJ1-5; TRBD1 might be the D (5 bases). The CDR3 DNA is TGTGCCACCTCAAAGAGAGGGTATTCCGGGGACTCAAATCAGCCCCAGCATTTT. Translation: CATSKRGYSGDSNQPQHF.